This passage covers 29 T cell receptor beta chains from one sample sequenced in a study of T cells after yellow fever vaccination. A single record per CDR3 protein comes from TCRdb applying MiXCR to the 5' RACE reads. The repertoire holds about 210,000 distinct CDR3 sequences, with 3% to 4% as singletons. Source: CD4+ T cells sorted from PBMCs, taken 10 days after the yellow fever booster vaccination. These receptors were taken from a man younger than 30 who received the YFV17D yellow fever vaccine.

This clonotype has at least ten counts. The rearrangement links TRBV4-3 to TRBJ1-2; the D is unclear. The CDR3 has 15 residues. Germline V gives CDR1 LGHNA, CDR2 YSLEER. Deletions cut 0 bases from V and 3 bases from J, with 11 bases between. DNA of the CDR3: TGCGCCAGCAGCCAAGATCCGGGCACCGACTATGGCTACACCTTC. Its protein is CASSQDPGTDYGYTF.

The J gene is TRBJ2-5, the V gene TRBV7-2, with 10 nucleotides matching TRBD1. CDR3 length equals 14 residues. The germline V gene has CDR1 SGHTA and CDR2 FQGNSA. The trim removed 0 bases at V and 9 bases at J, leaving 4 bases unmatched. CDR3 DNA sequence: TGTGCCAGCAGCTTAGCTGCGGGGACAGGGGCCCAGTACTTC. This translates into CASSLAAGTGAQYF.

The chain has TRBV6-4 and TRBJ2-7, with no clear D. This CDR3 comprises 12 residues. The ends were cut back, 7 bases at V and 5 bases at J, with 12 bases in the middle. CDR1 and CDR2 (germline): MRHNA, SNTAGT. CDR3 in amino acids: CASNFHFDEQYF. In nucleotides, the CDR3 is TGTGCCAGCAATTTCCATTTCGACGAGCAGTACTTC.

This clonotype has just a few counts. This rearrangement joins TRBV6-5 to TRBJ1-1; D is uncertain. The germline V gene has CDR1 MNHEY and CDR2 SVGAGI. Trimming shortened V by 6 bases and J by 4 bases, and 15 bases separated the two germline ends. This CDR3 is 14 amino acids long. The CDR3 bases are TGTGCCAGCAGACCACCGCGTCGTAGCACTGAAGCTTTCTTT. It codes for CASRPPRRSTEAFF.

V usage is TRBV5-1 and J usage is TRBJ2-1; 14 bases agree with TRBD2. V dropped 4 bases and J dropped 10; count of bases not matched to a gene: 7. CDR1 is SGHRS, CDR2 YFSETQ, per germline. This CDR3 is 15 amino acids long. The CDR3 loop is CASSETSGGAQEQFF. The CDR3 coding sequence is TGCGCCAGCAGCGAGACTAGCGGGGGGGCCCAGGAGCAGTTCTTC.

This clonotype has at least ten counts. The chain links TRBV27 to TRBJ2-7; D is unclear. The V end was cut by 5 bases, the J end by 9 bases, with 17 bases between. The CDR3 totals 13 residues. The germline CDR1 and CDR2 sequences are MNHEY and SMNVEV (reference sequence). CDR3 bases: TGTGCCAGCAGTCCCCCCGGCTACGGCGGGCAGTACTTC. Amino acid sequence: CASSPPGYGGQYF.

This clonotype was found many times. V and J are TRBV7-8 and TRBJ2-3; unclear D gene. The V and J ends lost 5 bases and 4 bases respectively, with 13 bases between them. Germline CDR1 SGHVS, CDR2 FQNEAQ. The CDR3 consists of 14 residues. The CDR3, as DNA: TGTGCCAGCAGCGCCGAGAATAGGGCAGATACGCAGTATTTT. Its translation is CASSAENRADTQYF.

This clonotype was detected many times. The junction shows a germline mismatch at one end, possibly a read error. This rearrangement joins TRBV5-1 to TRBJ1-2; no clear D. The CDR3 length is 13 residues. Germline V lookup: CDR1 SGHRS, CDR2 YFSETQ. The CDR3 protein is CASSLMGTYGYTF. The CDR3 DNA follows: TGTGCCAGCAGTTTAATGGGAACCTATGGCTACACCTTC.

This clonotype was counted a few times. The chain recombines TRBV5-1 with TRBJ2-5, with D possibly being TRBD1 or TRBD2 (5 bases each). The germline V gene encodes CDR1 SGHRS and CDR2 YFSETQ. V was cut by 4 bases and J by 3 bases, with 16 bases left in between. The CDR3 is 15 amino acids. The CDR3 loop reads CASSHTPGREETQYF. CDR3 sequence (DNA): TGCGCCAGCAGCCATACCCCGGGACGAGAAGAGACCCAGTACTTC.

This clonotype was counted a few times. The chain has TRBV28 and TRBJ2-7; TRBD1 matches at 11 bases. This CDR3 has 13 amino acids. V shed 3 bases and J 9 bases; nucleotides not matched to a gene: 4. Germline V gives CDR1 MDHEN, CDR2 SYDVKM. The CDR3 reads CASSFSDRGPQYV. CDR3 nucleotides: TGTGCCAGCAGTTTCTCGGACAGGGGGCCGCAGTACGTC.

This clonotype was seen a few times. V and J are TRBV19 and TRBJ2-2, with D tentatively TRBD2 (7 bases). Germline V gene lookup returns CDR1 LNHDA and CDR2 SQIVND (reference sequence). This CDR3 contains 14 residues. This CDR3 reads CASRRGQNTGELFF. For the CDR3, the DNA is TGTGCGAGCCGGCGGGGGCAAAACACCGGGGAGCTGTTTTTT.

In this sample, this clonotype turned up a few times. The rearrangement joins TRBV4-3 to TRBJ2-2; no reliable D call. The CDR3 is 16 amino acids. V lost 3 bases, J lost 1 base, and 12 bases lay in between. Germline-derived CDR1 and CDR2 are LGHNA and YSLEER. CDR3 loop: CASSHPGRRNTGELFF. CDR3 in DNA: TGCGCCAGCAGCCACCCCGGACGGAGGAACACCGGGGAGCTGTTTTTT.

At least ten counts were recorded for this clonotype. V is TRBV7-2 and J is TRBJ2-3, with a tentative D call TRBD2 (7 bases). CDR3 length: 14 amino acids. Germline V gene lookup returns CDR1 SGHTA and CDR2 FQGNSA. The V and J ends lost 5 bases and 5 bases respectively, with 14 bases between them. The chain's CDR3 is CASSRAGALDTQYF. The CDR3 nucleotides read TGTGCCAGCAGCCGGGCGGGGGCCCTAGATACGCAGTATTTT.

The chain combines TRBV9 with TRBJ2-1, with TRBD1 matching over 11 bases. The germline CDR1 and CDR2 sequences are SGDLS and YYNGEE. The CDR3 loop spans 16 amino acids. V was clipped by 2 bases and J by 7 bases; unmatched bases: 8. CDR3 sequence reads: CASSVAGTGGTNEQFF. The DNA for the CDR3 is TGTGCCAGCAGCGTGGCCGGGACAGGGGGAACGAATGAGCAGTTCTTC.

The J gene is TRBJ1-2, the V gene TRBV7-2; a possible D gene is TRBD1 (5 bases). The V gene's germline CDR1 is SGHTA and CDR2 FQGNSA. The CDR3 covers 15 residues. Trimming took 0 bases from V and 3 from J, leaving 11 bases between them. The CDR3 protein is CASSLALVGDYGYTF. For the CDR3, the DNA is TGTGCCAGCAGCTTAGCGCTCGTAGGGGACTATGGCTACACCTTC.

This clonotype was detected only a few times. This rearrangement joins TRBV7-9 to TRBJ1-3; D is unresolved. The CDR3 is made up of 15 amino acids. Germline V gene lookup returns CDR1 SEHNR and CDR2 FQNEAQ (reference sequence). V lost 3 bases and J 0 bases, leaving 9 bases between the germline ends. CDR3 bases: TGTGCCAGCAGCTTGAGAGGGAACTCTGGAAACACCATATATTTT. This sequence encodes CASSLRGNSGNTIYF.

CDR3 region: CASSPGLAGGRDLFF. The DNA of the CDR3 is TGCGCCAGCAGCCCTGGACTAGCGGGGGGGCGAGATCTGTTCTTC. This rearrangement joins TRBV4-1 to TRBJ2-1; TRBD2 agrees at 15 bases. V gave up 4 bases and J gave up 15 bases; unmatched junction bases: 10. The germline gives CDR1 MGHRA, CDR2 YSYEKL. CDR3 size: 15 residues.

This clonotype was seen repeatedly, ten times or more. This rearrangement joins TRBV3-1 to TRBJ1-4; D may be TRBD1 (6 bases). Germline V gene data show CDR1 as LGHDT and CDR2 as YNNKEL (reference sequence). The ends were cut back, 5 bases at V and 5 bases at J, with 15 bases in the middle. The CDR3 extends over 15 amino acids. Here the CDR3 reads CASSSRRTGNEKLFF. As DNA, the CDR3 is TGTGCCAGCAGCTCAAGACGCACAGGGAATGAAAAACTGTTTTTT.

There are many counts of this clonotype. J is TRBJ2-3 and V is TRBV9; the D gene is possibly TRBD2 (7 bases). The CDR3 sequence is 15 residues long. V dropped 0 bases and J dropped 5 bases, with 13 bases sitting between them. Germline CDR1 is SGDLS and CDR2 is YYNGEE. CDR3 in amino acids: CASSVVGGAGDTQYF. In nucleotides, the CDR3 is TGTGCCAGCAGCGTAGTGGGGGGGGCCGGAGATACGCAGTATTTT.

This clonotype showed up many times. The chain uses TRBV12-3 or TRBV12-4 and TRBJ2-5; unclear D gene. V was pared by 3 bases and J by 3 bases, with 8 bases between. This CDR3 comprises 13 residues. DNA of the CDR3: TGTGCCAGCAGTTTGATCGGCGAAGAGACCCAGTACTTC. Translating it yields CASSLIGEETQYF.

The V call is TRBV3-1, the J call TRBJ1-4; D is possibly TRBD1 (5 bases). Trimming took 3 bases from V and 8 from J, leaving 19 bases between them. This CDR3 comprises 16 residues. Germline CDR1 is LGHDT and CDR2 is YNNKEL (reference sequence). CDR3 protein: CASSHTGPGDREKLFF. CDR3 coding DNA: TGTGCCAGCAGCCACACCGGACCGGGGGATCGGGAAAAACTGTTTTTT.

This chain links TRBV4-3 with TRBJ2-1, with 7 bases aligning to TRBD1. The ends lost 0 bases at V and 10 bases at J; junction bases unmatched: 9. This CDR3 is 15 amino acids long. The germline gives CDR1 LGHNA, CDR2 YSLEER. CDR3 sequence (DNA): TGCGCCAGCAGCCAAGAGGTCAGGGGGATTGGAGAGCAGTTCTTC. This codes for CASSQEVRGIGEQFF.

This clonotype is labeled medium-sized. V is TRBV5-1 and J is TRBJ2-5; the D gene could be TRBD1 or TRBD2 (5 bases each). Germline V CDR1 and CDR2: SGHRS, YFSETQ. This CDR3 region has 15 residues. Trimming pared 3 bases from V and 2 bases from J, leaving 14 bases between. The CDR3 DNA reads TGCGCCAGCAGCTGGAGAGGGACGCGTCAAGAGACCCAGTACTTC. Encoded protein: CASSWRGTRQETQYF.

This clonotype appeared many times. The CDR3 here is CSASSLPDTQYF. In DNA form, the CDR3 reads TGCAGTGCTAGTTCTCTCCCGGATACGCAGTATTTT. V is TRBV20-1 and J is TRBJ2-3; D uncertain. This CDR3 has 12 amino acids. V was trimmed by 3 bases and J by 6 bases, leaving 10 bases between them. Germline CDR1 is DFQATT and CDR2 is SNEGSKA (reference sequence).

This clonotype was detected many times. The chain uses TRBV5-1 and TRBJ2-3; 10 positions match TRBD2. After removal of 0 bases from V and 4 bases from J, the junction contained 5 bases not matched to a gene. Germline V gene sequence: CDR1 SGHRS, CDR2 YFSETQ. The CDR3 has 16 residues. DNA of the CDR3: TGCGCCAGCAGCTTGGGTAGCGGGGGGCGGCCAGATACGCAGTATTTT. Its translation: CASSLGSGGRPDTQYF.

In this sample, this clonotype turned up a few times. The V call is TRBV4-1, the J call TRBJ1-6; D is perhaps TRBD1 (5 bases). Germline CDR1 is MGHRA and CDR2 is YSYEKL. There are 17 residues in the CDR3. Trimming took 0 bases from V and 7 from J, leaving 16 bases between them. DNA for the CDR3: TGCGCCAGCAGCCAAGATTCCCAGTCCGAGGGGAATTCACCCCTCCACTTT. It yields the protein CASSQDSQSEGNSPLHF.

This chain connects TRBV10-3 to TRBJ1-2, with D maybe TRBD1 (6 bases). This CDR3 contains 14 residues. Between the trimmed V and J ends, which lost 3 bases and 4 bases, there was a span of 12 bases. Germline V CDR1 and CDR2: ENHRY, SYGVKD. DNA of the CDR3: TGTGCCATCAGTGACGCAGGGGATGTCTATGGCTACACCTTC. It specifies CAISDAGDVYGYTF.

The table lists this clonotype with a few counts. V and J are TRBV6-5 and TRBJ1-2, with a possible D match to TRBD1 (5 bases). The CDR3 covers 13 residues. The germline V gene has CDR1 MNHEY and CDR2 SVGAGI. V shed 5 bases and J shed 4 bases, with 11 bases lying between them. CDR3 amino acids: CASSPGSAYGYTF. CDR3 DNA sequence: TGTGCCAGCAGTCCAGGGTCTGCCTATGGCTACACCTTC.

The CDR3 DNA sequence: TGTGCCAGCAGCAAGGACAGGGGGTACGAGCAGTACTTC. Amino acids: CASSKDRGYEQYF. V gene TRBV28 combines with J gene TRBJ2-7; 10 positions match TRBD1. Germline-derived CDR1 and CDR2 are MDHEN and SYDVKM. The CDR3 totals 13 residues. The ends lost 6 bases at V and 4 bases at J; junction bases unmatched: 3.